This T cell receptor beta chain was sequenced for a study of T-cell reconstitution after alpha-beta-depleted transplantation in children (dated by TCRdb to 2016 to 2018). A note on the overall study: Using TCR repertoire profiling, the study followed T-cell immune reconstitution in a quantitative way in children after TCRalphabeta/CD19-depleted allogeneic hematopoietic cell transplantation. Beyond this particular receptor, the publication reports: In some patients, high TCRbeta diversity at day 60 was attributed to recipient T cells and intrathymic progenitors that had survived conditioning. Hyperexpanded clone frequencies declined over subsequent months; after one year, T-cell counts and TCRbeta diversity were mostly attributed to newly produced T cells. The apparently early alphabetaT-cell count recovery about two months after transplant was reportedly dependent on only several hundred rapidly expanded clones derived from non-depleted graft cells.

The germline ends are 7 bases apart after V is trimmed by 0 bases and J by 4 bases. CDR1 is given as SGHRS and CDR2 as YFSETQ, both from the germline V gene. The CDR3 sequence holds 13 residues, the cysteine and phenylalanine included. The read is trimmed to its CDR3 DNA, 39 bases read in frame from base 1. According to the study, the label for this sample's treatment or condition signals: allogeneic hematopoietic cell transplantation with graft depleted of TCRalphabeta T cells and CD19 B cells. Transplant recipients were children who received TCRalphabeta/CD19-depleted allogeneic hematopoietic cell grafts. On this clonotype: Its antigen is not yet known. Base qualities are missing; no much larger clone stands one base away.

The receptor library was made with PCR. The instrument was an Illumina HiSeq 2500. Molecular barcoding was employed in the preparation of TCR libraries, with unique molecular identifiers being used to normalize TCRbeta repertoire quantification. Using fastp trimming at Q25 and MiXCR clonotype assembly, TCRdb reanalyzed the public sequencing data and kept in-frame beta chains. Each CDR3 protein appears once, grouped with its most common genes and DNA. The sample table contains almost 250,000 distinct CDR3 sequences; only one count was recorded for under 30% of them. Less than 3.5% of the sample goes to the ten largest clones.

Sequenced here: PBMCs, sampled before TCRalphabeta/CD19-depleted stem cell transplant. The clonotype originates from a girl aged 2 to 10 with Fanconi anemia, due to receive a stem cell transplant. In this chain, TRBV5-1 is recombined with TRBJ2-5, and the D gene may be TRBD1, 6 bases matching. This receptor carries the CDR3 CASSLEGVETQYF. The DNA sequence is given as TGCGCCAGCAGCTTGGAGGGGGTAGAGACCCAGTACTTC.